Shown below are 2 T cell receptor beta chains from a single sample sequenced in a study. MiXCR, run by TCRdb on the RT-PCR reads, gives a single entry per CDR3 protein. This table has more than 550,000 distinct CDR3 sequences, approximately 15% appearing once. What was sequenced was memory CD4+ T cells from blood. The receptors derive from a female donor in good health, serving as a healthy control.

The genes are TRBV9 and TRBJ2-1; TRBD2 matches 7 bases. With V trimmed by 0 bases and J by 3 bases, 6 bases remained unmatched. Germline CDR1 reads SGDLS; CDR2 reads YYNGEE. This CDR3 contains 16 residues. CDR3 residues: CASSVGTGGSYNEQFF. The CDR3 DNA follows: TGTGCCAGCAGCGTAGGAACGGGAGGTAGCTACAATGAGCAGTTCTTC.

The sample holds a few counts of this clonotype. The V and J genes are TRBV12-3 or TRBV12-4 and TRBJ1-5, with D possibly being TRBD1 (6 bases). The V end lost 6 bases, the J end lost 7 bases, and 19 bases lay between the germline ends. The CDR3 covers 15 residues. CDR3 bases: TGTGCCAGCAGACCCCCGGGACACCGAAGGCAGCCCCAGCATTTT. It is translated as CASRPPGHRRQPQHF.